Here is one TCR beta chain with its context. PCR was performed a second time for about 6 to 11 cycles using a sample-barcoded 5' primer and a J-beta primer mix. From the 5' RACE reads, TCRdb called clonotypes with MiXCR, one entry per CDR3 protein. Among some 900,000 distinct CDR3 sequences listed, around 28% were seen once. The source of the sample is a study of blood T cells in healthy people across ages. The germline V and J ends were trimmed by 4 bases and 12 bases, with 19 bases remaining between them. Per the germline V gene, CDR1 is SGHDN and CDR2 is FVKESK. This CDR3 is built from 13 residues.

The receptor's source is a woman aged 80 or over in good health. V is TRBV14 and J is TRBJ2-7; the D gene is possibly TRBD1 (6 bases). The specimen sequenced was blood. In nucleotides, the CDR3 is TGTGCCAGCAGCCCCATCAGGGGCAGAGGTCTGTACTTC. Encoded protein: CASSPIRGRGLYF.